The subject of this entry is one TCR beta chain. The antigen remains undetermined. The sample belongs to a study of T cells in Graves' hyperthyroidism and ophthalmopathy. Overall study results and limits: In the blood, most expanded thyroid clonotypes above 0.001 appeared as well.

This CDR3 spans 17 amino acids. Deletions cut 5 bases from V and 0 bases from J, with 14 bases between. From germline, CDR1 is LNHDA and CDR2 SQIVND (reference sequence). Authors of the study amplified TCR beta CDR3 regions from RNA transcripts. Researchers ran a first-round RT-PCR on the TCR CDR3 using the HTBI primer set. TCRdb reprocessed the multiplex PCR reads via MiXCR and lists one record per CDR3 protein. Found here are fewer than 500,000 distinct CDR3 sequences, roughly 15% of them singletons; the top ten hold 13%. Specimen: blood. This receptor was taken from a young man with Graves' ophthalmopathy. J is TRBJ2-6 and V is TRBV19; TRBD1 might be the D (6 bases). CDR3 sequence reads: CASSETGHVSGANVLTF. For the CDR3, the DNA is TGTGCCAGTAGTGAAACGGGACATGTCTCTGGGGCCAACGTCCTGACTTTC.